The 17 T cell receptor beta chains listed next were all sequenced from one sample in a study of cytomegalovirus exposure and HLA in healthy donors. Primers for the PCR totalled 60 Vbeta and 13 Jbeta. Generated by immunoSEQ multiplex PCR, the TCRdb table keeps only in-frame clones and is missing some. The data show 150,000 to 200,000 clones, about four fifths seen once. The sequencing input was PBMCs. Source of these receptors: a middle-aged man in good health and CMV-seropositive.

The gene calls are TRBV29-1 and TRBJ2-1; 9 nucleotides match TRBD1. With V trimmed by 8 bases and J by 4 bases, 3 bases remained unmatched. Germline CDR1 and CDR2: SQVTM and ANQGSEA. The CDR3 covers 12 residues. For the CDR3, the DNA is TGCAGCTCCGGACAGGGGTACAATGAGCAGTTCTTC. The encoded protein is CSSGQGYNEQFF.

The chain links TRBV5-1 to TRBJ2-4; 7 bases match TRBD1. This CDR3 contains 14 residues. The ends lost 4 bases at V and 12 bases at J; junction bases unmatched: 13. Germline V gene data show CDR1 as SGHRS and CDR2 as YFSETQ. This chain's CDR3 is CASSPGTAGSTQYF. DNA for the CDR3: TGCGCCAGCAGCCCCGGGACAGCAGGTTCTACTCAGTACTTC.

This chain links TRBV7-4 with TRBJ1-1; D is unresolved. The germline gives CDR1 SGHVT, CDR2 SQSDAQ. V dropped 7 bases and J dropped 4 bases, with 16 bases sitting between them. The CDR3 is 14 amino acids. CDR3 DNA: TGTGCCAGCACCCAAGGTTTCGGGAGCACTGAAGCTTTCTTT. As protein: CASTQGFGSTEAFF.

The chain uses TRBV10-2 and TRBJ1-5; unclear D gene. The CDR3 sequence is 12 residues long. V lost 2 bases and J lost 6, with 5 bases in between. Germline loops: CDR1 WSHSY, CDR2 SAAADI. CDR3 sequence reads: CASSETGQPQHF. The CDR3 nucleotides read TGCGCCAGCAGTGAGACGGGTCAGCCCCAGCATTTT.

The gene calls are TRBV5-6 and TRBJ2-3; 8 nucleotides line up with TRBD2. The V segment lost 5 bases and the J segment 2 bases; nucleotides outside the gene matches: 10. Germline V gene lookup returns CDR1 SGHDT and CDR2 YYEEEE. The CDR3 loop spans 16 amino acids. This CDR3 reads CASSLTAGDLTDTQYF. CDR3 nucleotides: TGTGCCAGCAGTTTGACAGCGGGAGACCTCACAGATACGCAGTATTTT. Drawing the rest from reference TRBV5-6 and TRBJ2-3, the complete variable domain is DAGVTQSPTHLIKTRGQQVTLRCSPKSGHDTVSWYQQALGQGPQFIFQYYEEEERQRGNFPDRFSGHQFPNYSSELNVNALLLGDSALYLCASSLTAGDLTDTQYFGPGTRLTVL.

This clone was recorded only once. This chain uses TRBV9 with TRBJ2-7; the D gene is possibly TRBD1 (6 bases). The ends were cut back, 0 bases at V and 0 bases at J, with 7 bases in the middle. This CDR3 has 14 residues. Germline-derived CDR1 and CDR2 are SGDLS and YYNGEE. The CDR3 protein is CASSVGTASYEQYF. CDR3 nucleotide sequence: TGTGCCAGCAGCGTAGGGACAGCCTCCTACGAGCAGTACTTC.

This clone was observed a handful of times. The V gene is TRBV28, the J gene TRBJ2-7; 8 bases are a match to TRBD1. The CDR3 loop spans 15 amino acids. Germline lookup yields CDR1 MDHEN and CDR2 SYDVKM. V trimming: 4 bases; J trimming: 4 bases; junction bases outside the gene matches: 9. The CDR3 DNA is TGTGCCAGCAGTTCCCAGGGGGCTGGTGGGTACGAGCAGTACTTC. The encoded protein is CASSSQGAGGYEQYF.

This rearrangement joins TRBV15 to TRBJ2-7, with D possibly matching TRBD2 (5 bases). Between the trimmed V and J ends, which lost 1 base and 2 bases, there was a span of 9 bases. Germline V lookup: CDR1 LNHNV, CDR2 YYDKDF (reference sequence). The CDR3 covers 14 residues. In DNA, the CDR3 is TGTGCCACCAGCAGAGTCTGGGAGCCCTACGAGCAGTACTTC. Translation: CATSRVWEPYEQYF.

V and J are TRBV5-1 and TRBJ2-4; 8 bases agree with TRBD2. The CDR3 covers 14 residues. The V segment lost 8 bases and the J segment 5 bases; nucleotides outside the gene matches: 9. From germline, CDR1 is SGHRS and CDR2 YFSETQ. CDR3 amino acids: CASSPGGGQNIQYF. The CDR3 bases are TGCGCCAGTTCCCCGGGCGGGGGGCAAAACATTCAGTACTTC.

The chain combines TRBV18 with TRBJ1-5, with 7 positions matching TRBD1. The CDR3 is 15 amino acids. Germline V lookup: CDR1 KGHSH, CDR2 LQKENI. V shed 3 bases and J 7 bases; nucleotides not matched to a gene: 9. The CDR3 region has the DNA TGTGCCAGCTCACCCGCTGAGGGGGCGGGACAGCCCCAGCATTTT. Translating gives CASSPAEGAGQPQHF. Combining the CDR3 with reference TRBV18 and TRBJ1-5 gives the whole variable domain NAGVMQNPRHLVRRRGQEARLRCSPMKGHSHVYWYRQLPEEGLKFMVYLQKENIIDESGMPKERFSAEFPKEGPSILRIQQVVRGDSAAYFCASSPAEGAGQPQHFGDGTRLSIL.

This clone was picked up a small number of times. This chain uses TRBV30 with TRBJ2-1; 11 positions match TRBD2. From germline, CDR1 is GTSNPN and CDR2 SVGIG (reference sequence). The ends lost 5 bases at V and 4 bases at J; junction bases unmatched: 1. The CDR3 length is 13 residues. The CDR3: CAWWTSGYNEQFF. The CDR3 DNA reads as TGTGCCTGGTGGACTAGCGGGTACAATGAGCAGTTCTTC. Based on the CDR3 plus reference TRBV30 and TRBJ2-1, the full variable domain is SQTIHQWPATLVQPVGSPLSLECTVEGTSNPNLYWYRQAAGRGLQLLFYSVGIGQISSEVPQNLSASRPQDRQFILSSKKLLLSDSGFYLCAWWTSGYNEQFFGPGTRLTVL.

The chain is built from TRBV30 and TRBJ1-2; 12 bases fit TRBD1. CDR3 size: 13 residues. Trimming cost V 5 bases and J 7 bases; bases outside gene matches: 5. The germline V gene has CDR1 GTSNPN and CDR2 SVGIG (reference sequence). The CDR3 is CAWAGTGGSGYTF. Written as DNA, the CDR3 is TGTGCCTGGGCCGGGACAGGGGGCTCTGGCTACACCTTC. Using reference TRBV30 and TRBJ1-2 for the parts outside the CDR3, the full variable domain is SQTIHQWPATLVQPVGSPLSLECTVEGTSNPNLYWYRQAAGRGLQLLFYSVGIGQISSEVPQNLSASRPQDRQFILSSKKLLLSDSGFYLCAWAGTGGSGYTFGSGTRLTVV.

This rearrangement joins TRBV2 to TRBJ1-5; 7 nucleotides match TRBD1. The CDR3 runs 14 residues. CDR1 is SNHLY and CDR2 is FYNNEI in the germline V gene. Trimming at V came to 7 bases and at J to 5 bases, leaving 8 bases not matched to a gene. CDR3 region: CASTMDRPDQPQHF. The CDR3 bases are TGTGCCAGCACCATGGACAGGCCGGATCAGCCCCAGCATTTT.

This chain links TRBV5-5 with TRBJ1-1; perhaps TRBD1 as D (6 bases). V was pared by 4 bases and J by 5 bases, with 21 bases between. Germline V CDR1 and CDR2: SGHKS, YYEKEE (reference sequence). The CDR3 has 16 amino acids. CDR3 in amino acids: CASSQTGFDLRTEAFF. DNA of the CDR3: TGTGCCAGCAGCCAAACAGGGTTTGATTTGAGAACTGAAGCTTTCTTT. The whole variable domain, filled in from reference TRBV5-5 and TRBJ1-1, reads DAGVTQSPTHLIKTRGQQVTLRCSPISGHKSVSWYQQVLGQGPQFIFQYYEKEERGRGNFPDRFSARQFPNYSSELNVNALLLGDSALYLCASSQTGFDLRTEAFFGQGTRLTVV.

The chain couples TRBV7-2 to TRBJ1-2; TRBD1 matches at 7 bases. The CDR3 covers 13 residues. With V trimmed by 5 bases and J by 2 bases, 2 bases remained unmatched. CDR1 SGHTA and CDR2 FQGNSA come from the germline V gene. CDR3 region: CASSTTGNYGYTF. The CDR3 region has the DNA TGTGCCAGCAGCACGACAGGGAACTATGGCTACACCTTC.

About this clone itself: Other DNA sequences in this specimen translate into the identical CDR3. The chain is built from TRBV27 and TRBJ2-7; 11 bases fit TRBD1. Trimming at V came to 6 bases and at J to 0 bases, leaving 4 bases not matched to a gene. CDR1 MNHEY and CDR2 SMNVEV come from the germline V gene (reference sequence). This CDR3 has 15 amino acids. DNA of the CDR3: TGTGCCAGCAGCCTCGGGACAGGGGGCTCCTACGAGCAGTACTTC. It codes for CASSLGTGGSYEQYF.

The V call is TRBV9, the J call TRBJ2-7, with 8 bases aligning to TRBD1. Germline V gene lookup returns CDR1 SGDLS and CDR2 YYNGEE. The ends lost 1 base at V and 2 bases at J; junction bases unmatched: 5. The CDR3 consists of 15 residues. The CDR3 is CASSVSPGGPYEQYF. The CDR3, as DNA: TGTGCCAGCAGCGTATCTCCAGGGGGCCCCTACGAGCAGTACTTC.